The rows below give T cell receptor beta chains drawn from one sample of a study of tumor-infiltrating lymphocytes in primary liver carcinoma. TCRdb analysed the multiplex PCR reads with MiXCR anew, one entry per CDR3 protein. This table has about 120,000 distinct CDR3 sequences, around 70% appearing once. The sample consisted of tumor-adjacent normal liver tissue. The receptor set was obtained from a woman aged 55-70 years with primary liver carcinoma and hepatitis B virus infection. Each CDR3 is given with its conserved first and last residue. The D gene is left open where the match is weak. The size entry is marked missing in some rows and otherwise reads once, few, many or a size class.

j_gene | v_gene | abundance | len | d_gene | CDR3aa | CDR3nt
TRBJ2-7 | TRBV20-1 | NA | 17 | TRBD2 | CSAITPQGTSDNYEQYF | TGCAGTGCGATTACCCCACAGGGGACTAGCGACAACTACGAGCAGTACTTC
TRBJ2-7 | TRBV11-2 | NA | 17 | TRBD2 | CASNLDRSSGRPYKQYF | TGTGCCAGCAACTTAGATCGAAGTAGCGGGAGACCCTACAAGCAGTACTTC
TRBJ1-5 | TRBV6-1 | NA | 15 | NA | CASSGEVSYDQSQHF | TGTGCCAGCAGTGGGGAAGTCTCTTACGATCAGTCCCAGCATTTT
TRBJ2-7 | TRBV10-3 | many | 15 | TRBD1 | CAISGGQASGYEQYF | TGTGCCATCAGTGGGGGACAGGCGTCCGGTTACGAGCAGTACTTC
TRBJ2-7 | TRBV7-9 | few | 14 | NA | CASSLESGSPEQYF | TGTGCCAGCAGCTTAGAGTCGGGCAGCCCGGAGCAGTACTTC
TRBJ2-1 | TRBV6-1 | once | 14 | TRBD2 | CASPGAGGPNELLF | TGTGCCAGCCCTGGAGCGGGAGGGCCGAATGAGCTGCTCTTC
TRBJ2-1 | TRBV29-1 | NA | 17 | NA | CSVVWLVGGLHYIEQFF | TGCAGCGTTGTTTGGCTAGTGGGAGGCCTCCACTACATTGAGCAGTTCTTC
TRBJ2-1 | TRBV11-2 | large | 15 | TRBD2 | CASSLESGSVSEQFF | TGTGCCAGCAGCTTAGAGAGCGGGAGTGTGAGTGAGCAGTTCTTC
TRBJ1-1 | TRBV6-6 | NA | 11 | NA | CASRQGHEALF | TGTGCCAGCAGGCAGGGTCATGAAGCTTTATTT
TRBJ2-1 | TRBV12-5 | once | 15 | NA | CASGLGTLPGHEEFF | TGTGCTAGTGGTTTGGGCACCCTCCCCGGACATGAGGAGTTCTTT
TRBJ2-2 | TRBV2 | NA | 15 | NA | CASSYEQGNAGEQFF | TGTGCCAGCAGTTACGAGCAGGGGAATGCCGGGGAGCAGTTTTTT
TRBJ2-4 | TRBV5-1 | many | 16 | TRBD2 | CASSPPTSGAKNIQYF | TGCGCCAGCAGCCCACCGACTAGCGGAGCCAAAAACATTCAGTACTTC
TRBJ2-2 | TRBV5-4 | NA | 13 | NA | CSNSLEVAGELFF | TGTAGCAACAGCTTGGAAGTAGCCGGGGAGCTGTTTTTT
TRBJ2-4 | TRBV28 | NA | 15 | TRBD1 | CASSPTGTAKNNQYF | TGTGCCAGCAGTCCGACTGGGACAGCCAAAAACAATCAGTACTTC
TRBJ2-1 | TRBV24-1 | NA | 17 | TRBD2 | CAISDPRVVAGDNEQFF | TGTGCCATCAGTGACCCCCGGGTGGTAGCGGGAGACAATGAGCAGTTTTTC
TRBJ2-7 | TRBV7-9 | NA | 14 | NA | CTSSLAGSRNEQYF | TGTACCAGCAGCTTAGCAGGGTCGAGGAACGAGCAGTATTTC
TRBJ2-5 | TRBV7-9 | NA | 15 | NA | CASNSGVPAGETQYF | TGTGCCAGCAACTCAGGAGTCCCAGCCGGAGAGACCCAGTACTTC
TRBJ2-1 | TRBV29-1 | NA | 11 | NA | CSVDRLHVQFF | TGCAGCGTTGACAGACTCCATGTGCAGTTCTTC
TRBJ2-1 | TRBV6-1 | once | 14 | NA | CATRTGDSYNEQFF | TGTGCCACCAGAACGGGAGACTCCTACAACGAGCAGTTCTTC
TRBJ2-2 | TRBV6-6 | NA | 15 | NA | CASKEVLPNAGELFF | TGTGCCAGTAAGGAGGTACTACCGAACGCCGGGGAGCTGTTTTTT
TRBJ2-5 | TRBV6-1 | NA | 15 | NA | CASRYCADSQETQYF | TGTGCCAGCAGGTACTGTGCAGACAGTCAAGAGACCCAATACTTC
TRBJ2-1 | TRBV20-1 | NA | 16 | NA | CSAMDPGGAAYNEQFF | TGCAGTGCAATGGACCCCGGCGGCGCAGCATACAATGAGCAGTTCTTC
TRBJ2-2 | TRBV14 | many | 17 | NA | CASSLRLGTFTTGELFF | TGTGCCAGCAGCCTTCGGCTCGGGACTTTTACTACCGGGGAGCTGTTTTTT
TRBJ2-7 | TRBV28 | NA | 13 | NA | CASSLGLGIKEYF | TGTGCCAGCAGTTTGGGTCTAGGGATAAAGGAGTACTTC
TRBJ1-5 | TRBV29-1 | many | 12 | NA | CSVEQGNQPQHF | TGCAGCGTTGAACAGGGGAATCAGCCCCAGCATTTT
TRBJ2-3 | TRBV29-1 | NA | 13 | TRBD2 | CSIRLAGADTQYF | TGTAGCATCAGACTAGCGGGAGCCGATACGCAGTATTTT
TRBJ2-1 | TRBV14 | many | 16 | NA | CASSQVGGTGLGEQFF | TGTGCCAGCAGCCAAGTGGGCGGGACTGGCCTTGGTGAGCAGTTCTTC
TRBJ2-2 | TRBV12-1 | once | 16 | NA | CASTAGGHMNTGELFF | TGTGCCAGCACCGCGGGGGGGCACATGAACACCGGGGAGCTGTTTTTT
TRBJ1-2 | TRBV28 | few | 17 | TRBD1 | CASSLLPPGQAPQGYTF | TGTGCCAGCAGTTTATTACCCCCGGGACAGGCCCCCCAGGGCTACACCTTC
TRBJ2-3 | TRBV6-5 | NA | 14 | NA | CASISLSWSDTQYF | TGTGCCAGCATCAGCTTATCGTGGTCAGATACACAGTATTTT
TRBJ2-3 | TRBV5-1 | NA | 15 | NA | CASSLVVGITDTQYF | TGTGCCAGCAGCTTGGTGGTTGGTATCACAGATACGCAGTATTTT
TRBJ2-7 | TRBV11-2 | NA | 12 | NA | CASSHTGSEQYF | TGTGCCAGCAGCCATACAGGGTCAGAGCAGTACTTC
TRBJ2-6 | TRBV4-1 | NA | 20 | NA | CVRSPTRDIPWDSGANVLTF | TGCGTCAGGAGCCCGACCCGGGACATTCCCTGGGACTCTGGGGCCAACGTCCTGACTTTC
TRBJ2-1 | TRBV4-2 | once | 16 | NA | CASSPFSGSPYNEQFF | TGTGCCAGCAGCCCGTTTAGCGGAAGCCCCTACAATGAGCAGTTCTTC
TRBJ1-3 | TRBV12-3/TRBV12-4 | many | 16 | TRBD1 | CASRPRQGAHGNTIYF | TGTGCCAGCAGGCCGAGACAGGGAGCGCATGGAAACACCATATATTTT
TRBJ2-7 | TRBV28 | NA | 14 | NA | CANRDSPPRGEQYF | TGTGCCAACCGCGATAGCCCACCCAGGGGAGAGCAGTACTTC
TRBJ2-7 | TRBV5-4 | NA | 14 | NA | CASSLGSRNYEQYF | TGTGCCAGCAGCTTGGGGTCTAGAAACTACGAGCAGTACTTC
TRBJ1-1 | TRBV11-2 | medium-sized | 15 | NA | CASSSPERGVTEAFF | TGTGCCAGCAGCTCACCTGAGAGGGGGGTGACTGAAGCTTTCTTT
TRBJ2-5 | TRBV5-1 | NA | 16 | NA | CASTHQGEGNWETQYF | TGCGCCAGCACTCACCAGGGCGAGGGGAATTGGGAGACCCAGTACTTC
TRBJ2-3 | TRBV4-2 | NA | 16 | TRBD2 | CASSPRTSGTTDTHYF | TGTGCCAGCAGCCCTCGGACTAGCGGGACCACAGATACGCATTATTTT
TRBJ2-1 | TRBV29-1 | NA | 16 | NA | CSVEGVGESSYNEQFF | TGCAGCGTTGAAGGGGTCGGGGAGAGCTCCTACAATGAGCAGTTCTTC